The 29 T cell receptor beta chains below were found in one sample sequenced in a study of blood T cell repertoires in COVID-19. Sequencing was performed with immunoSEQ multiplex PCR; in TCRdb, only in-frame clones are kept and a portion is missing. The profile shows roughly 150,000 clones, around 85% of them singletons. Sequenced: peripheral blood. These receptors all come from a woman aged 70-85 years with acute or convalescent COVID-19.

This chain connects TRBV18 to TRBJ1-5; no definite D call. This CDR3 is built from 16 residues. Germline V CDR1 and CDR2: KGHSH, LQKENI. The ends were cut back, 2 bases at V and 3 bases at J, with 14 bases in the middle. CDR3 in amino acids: CASSPSTGYVNQPQHF. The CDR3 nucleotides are TGTGCCAGCTCACCAAGTACGGGGTATGTCAATCAGCCCCAGCATTTT.

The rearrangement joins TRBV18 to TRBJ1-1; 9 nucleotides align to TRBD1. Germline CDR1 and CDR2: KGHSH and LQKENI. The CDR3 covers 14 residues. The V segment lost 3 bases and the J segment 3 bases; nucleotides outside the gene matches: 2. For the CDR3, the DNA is TGTGCCAGCTCACCTTGGACAGGGGACACTGAAGCTTTCTTT. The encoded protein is CASSPWTGDTEAFF.

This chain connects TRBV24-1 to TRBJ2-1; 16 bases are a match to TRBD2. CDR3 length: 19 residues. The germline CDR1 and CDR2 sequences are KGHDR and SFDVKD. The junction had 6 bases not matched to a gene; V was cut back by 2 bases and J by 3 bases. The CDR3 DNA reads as TGTGCCACCAGTGATTCGGGACTAGCGGGGGGGCGCAACTACAATGAGCAGTTCTTC. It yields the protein CATSDSGLAGGRNYNEQFF.

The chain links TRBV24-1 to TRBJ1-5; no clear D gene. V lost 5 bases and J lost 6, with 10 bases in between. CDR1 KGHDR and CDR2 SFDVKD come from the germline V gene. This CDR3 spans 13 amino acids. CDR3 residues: CATSGSAGQPQHF. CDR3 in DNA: TGTGCCACCAGTGGAAGTGCGGGTCAGCCCCAGCATTTT.

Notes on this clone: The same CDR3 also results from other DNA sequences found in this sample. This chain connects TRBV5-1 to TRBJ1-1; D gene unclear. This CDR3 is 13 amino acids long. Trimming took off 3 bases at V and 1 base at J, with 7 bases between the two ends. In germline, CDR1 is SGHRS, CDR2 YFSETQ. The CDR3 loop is CASSSRENTEAFF. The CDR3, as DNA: TGCGCCAGCAGCTCCCGGGAGAACACTGAAGCTTTCTTT. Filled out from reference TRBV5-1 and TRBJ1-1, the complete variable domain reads KAGVTQTPRYLIKTRGQQVTLSCSPISGHRSVSWYQQTPGQGLQFLFEYFSETQRNKGNFPGRFSGRQFSNSRSEMNVSTLELGDSALYLCASSSRENTEAFFGQGTRLTVV.

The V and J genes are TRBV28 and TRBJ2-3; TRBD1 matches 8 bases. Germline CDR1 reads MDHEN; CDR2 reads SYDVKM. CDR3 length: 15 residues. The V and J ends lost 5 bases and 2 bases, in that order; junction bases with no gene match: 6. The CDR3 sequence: CASSPSDRDTDTQYF. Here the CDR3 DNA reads TGTGCCAGCAGTCCCTCGGACAGGGACACAGATACGCAGTATTTT.

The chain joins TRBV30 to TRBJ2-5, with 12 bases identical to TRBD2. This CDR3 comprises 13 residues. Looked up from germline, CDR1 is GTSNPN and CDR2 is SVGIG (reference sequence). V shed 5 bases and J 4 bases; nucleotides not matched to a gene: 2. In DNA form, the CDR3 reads TGTGCCTGGGGGGGACTAGCGGGAGAGACCCAGTACTTC. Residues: CAWGGLAGETQYF.

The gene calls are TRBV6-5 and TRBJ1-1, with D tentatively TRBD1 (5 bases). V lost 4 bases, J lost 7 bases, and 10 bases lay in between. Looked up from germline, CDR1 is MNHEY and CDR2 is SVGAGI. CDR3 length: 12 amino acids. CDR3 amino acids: CASSSLTGEAFF. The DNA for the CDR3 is TGTGCCAGCAGTTCCTTAACAGGTGAAGCTTTCTTT.

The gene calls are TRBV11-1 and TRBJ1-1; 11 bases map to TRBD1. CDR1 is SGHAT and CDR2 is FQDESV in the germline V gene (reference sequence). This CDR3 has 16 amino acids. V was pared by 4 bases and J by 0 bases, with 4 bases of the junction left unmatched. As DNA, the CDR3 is TGTGCCAGCAGCTCACGGGACAGGGGGGTGAACACTGAAGCTTTCTTT. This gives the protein CASSSRDRGVNTEAFF.

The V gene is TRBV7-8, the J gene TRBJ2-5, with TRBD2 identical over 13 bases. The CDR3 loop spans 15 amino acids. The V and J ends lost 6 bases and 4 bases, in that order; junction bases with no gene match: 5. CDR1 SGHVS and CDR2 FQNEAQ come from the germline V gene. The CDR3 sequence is CASRLWTSGGETQYF. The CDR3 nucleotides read TGTGCCAGCAGATTGTGGACTAGCGGGGGAGAGACCCAGTACTTC.

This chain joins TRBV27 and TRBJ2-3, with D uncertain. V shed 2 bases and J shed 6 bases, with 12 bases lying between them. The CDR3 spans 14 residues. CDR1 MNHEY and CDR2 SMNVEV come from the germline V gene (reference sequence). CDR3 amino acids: CASSLEVPADTQYF. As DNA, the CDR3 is TGTGCCAGCAGTTTAGAAGTTCCCGCGGATACGCAGTATTTT.

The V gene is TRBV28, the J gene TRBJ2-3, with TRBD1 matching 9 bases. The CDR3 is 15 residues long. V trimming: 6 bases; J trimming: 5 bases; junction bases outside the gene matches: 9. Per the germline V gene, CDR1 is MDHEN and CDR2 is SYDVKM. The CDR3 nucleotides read TGTGCCAGCAGCTACAGGGGGCGCAACCAAGATACGCAGTATTTT. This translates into CASSYRGRNQDTQYF.

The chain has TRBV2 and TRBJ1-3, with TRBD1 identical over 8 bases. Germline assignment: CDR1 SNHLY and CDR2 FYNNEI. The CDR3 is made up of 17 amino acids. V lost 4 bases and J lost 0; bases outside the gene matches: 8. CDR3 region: CASSGVGQALSGNTIYF. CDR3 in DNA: TGTGCCAGCAGTGGAGTGGGACAGGCCCTCTCTGGAAACACCATATATTTT.

CDR3 nucleotides: TGCAGCGTTGAACCCGGTGTTGAGCAGTTCTTC. Translated, it gives CSVEPGVEQFF. The rearrangement joins TRBV29-1 to TRBJ2-1; D is undetermined. Between the trimmed V and J ends, which lost 2 bases and 9 bases, there was a span of 8 bases. Germline CDR1 and CDR2: SQVTM and ANQGSEA. The CDR3 length is 11 residues.

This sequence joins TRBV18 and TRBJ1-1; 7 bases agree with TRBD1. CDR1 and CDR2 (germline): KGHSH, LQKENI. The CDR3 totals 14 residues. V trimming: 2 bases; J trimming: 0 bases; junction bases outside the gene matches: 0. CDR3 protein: CASSPTGVNTEAFF. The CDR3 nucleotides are TGTGCCAGCTCACCAACAGGGGTGAACACTGAAGCTTTCTTT.

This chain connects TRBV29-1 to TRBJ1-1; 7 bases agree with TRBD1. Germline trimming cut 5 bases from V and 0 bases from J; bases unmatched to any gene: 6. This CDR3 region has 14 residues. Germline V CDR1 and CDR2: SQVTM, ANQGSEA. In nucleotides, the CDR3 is TGCAGCGTTCTCGACAGGGTCCTGAACACTGAAGCTTTCTTT. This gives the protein CSVLDRVLNTEAFF.

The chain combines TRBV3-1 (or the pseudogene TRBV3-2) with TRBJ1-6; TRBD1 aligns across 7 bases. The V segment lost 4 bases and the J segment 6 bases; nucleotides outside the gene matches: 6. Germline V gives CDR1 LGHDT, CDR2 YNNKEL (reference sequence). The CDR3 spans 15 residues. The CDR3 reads CASSRGRQGNSPLHF. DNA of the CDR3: TGTGCCAGCAGCCGAGGCCGACAGGGTAATTCACCCCTCCACTTT.

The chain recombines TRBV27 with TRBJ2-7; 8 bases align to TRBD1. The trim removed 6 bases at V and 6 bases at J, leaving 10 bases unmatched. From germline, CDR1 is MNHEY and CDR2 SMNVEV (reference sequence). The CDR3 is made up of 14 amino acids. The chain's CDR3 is CASRNLGQEREQYF. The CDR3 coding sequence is TGTGCCAGCAGAAACTTGGGACAGGAGCGCGAGCAGTACTTC.

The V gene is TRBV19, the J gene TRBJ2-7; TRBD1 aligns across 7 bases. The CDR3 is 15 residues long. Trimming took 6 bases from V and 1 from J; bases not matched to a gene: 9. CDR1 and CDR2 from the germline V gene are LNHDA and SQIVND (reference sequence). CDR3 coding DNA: TGTGCCAGTAGGCAAAGGGGGCATGGATCCTACGAGCAGTACTTC. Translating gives CASRQRGHGSYEQYF. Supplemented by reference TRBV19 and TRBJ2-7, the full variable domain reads DGGITQSPKYLFRKEGQNVTLSCEQNLNHDAMYWYRQDPGQGLRLIYYSQIVNDFQKGDIAEGYSVSREKKESFPLTVTSAQKNPTAFYLCASRQRGHGSYEQYFGPGTRLTVT.

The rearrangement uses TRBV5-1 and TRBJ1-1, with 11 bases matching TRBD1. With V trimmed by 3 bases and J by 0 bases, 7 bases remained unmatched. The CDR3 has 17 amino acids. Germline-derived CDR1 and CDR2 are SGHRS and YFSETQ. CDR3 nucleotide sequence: TGCGCCAGCAGCTCCCGGGACAGGGGGACTATGAACACTGAAGCTTTCTTT. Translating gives CASSSRDRGTMNTEAFF. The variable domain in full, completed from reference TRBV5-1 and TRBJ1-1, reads KAGVTQTPRYLIKTRGQQVTLSCSPISGHRSVSWYQQTPGQGLQFLFEYFSETQRNKGNFPGRFSGRQFSNSRSEMNVSTLELGDSALYLCASSSRDRGTMNTEAFFGQGTRLTVV.

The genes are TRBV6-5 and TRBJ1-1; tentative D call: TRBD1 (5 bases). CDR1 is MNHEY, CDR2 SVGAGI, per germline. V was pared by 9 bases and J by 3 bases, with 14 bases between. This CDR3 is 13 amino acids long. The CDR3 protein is CASHYRRYTEAFF. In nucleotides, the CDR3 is TGTGCCAGTCATTACAGGAGATACACTGAAGCTTTCTTT.

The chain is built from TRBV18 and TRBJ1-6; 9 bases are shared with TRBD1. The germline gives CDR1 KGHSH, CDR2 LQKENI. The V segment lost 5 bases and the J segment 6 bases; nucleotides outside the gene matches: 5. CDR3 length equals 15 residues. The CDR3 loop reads CASSTGTGINSPLHF. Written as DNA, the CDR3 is TGTGCCAGCTCAACGGGGACAGGGATTAATTCACCCCTCCACTTT. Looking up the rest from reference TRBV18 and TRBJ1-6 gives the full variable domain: NAGVMQNPRHLVRRRGQEARLRCSPMKGHSHVYWYRQLPEEGLKFMVYLQKENIIDESGMPKERFSAEFPKEGPSILRIQQVVRGDSAAYFCASSTGTGINSPLHFGNGTRLTVT.

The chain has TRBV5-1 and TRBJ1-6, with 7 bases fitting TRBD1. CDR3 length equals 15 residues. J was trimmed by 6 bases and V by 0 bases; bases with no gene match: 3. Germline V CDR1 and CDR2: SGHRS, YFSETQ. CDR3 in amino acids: CASSLVAGGNSPLHF. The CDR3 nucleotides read TGCGCCAGCAGCTTGGTCGCAGGGGGTAATTCACCCCTCCACTTT.

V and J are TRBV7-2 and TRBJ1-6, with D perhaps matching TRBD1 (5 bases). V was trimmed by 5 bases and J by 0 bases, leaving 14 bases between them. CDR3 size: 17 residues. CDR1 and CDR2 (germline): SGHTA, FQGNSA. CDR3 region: CASSRGAGGSYNSPLHF. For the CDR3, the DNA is TGTGCCAGCAGCCGTGGTGCGGGGGGCTCCTATAATTCACCCCTCCACTTT.

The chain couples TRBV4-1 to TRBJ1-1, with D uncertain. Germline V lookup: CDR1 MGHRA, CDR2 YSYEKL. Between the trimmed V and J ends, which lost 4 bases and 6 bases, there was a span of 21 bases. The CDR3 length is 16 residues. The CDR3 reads CASSPEGQALLPEAFF. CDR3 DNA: TGCGCCAGCAGCCCAGAGGGTCAGGCACTGCTCCCTGAAGCTTTCTTT.

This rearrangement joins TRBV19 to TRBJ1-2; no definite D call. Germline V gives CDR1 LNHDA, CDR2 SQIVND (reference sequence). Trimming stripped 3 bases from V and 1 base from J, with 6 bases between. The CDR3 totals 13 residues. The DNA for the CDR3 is TGTGCCAGTAGTATGAGTCATAACTATGGCTACACCTTC. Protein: CASSMSHNYGYTF.

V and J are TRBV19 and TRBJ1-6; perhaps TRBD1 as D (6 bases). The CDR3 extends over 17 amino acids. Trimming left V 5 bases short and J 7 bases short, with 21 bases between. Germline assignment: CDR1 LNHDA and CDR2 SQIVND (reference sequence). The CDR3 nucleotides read TGTGCCAGTAGTCCAGGAACAGGGAAAGGAAGAAATTCACCCCTCCACTTT. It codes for CASSPGTGKGRNSPLHF.

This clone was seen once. In DNA, the CDR3 is TGTGCCTGGAGAAAGTCAGGGGTTATGGGCACTGAAGCTTTCTTT. This gives the protein CAWRKSGVMGTEAFF. The V gene is TRBV30, the J gene TRBJ1-1; tentatively, D is TRBD1 (6 bases). The CDR3 extends over 15 amino acids. V lost 3 bases and J lost 4, with 18 bases in between. Germline V gene data show CDR1 as GTSNPN and CDR2 as SVGIG (reference sequence).

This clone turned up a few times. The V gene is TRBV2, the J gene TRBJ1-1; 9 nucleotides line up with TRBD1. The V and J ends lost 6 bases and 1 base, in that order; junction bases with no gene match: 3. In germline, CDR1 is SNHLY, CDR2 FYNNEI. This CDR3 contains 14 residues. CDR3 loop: CASRKTGGNTEAFF. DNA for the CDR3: TGTGCCAGCAGAAAGACAGGGGGGAACACTGAAGCTTTCTTT.